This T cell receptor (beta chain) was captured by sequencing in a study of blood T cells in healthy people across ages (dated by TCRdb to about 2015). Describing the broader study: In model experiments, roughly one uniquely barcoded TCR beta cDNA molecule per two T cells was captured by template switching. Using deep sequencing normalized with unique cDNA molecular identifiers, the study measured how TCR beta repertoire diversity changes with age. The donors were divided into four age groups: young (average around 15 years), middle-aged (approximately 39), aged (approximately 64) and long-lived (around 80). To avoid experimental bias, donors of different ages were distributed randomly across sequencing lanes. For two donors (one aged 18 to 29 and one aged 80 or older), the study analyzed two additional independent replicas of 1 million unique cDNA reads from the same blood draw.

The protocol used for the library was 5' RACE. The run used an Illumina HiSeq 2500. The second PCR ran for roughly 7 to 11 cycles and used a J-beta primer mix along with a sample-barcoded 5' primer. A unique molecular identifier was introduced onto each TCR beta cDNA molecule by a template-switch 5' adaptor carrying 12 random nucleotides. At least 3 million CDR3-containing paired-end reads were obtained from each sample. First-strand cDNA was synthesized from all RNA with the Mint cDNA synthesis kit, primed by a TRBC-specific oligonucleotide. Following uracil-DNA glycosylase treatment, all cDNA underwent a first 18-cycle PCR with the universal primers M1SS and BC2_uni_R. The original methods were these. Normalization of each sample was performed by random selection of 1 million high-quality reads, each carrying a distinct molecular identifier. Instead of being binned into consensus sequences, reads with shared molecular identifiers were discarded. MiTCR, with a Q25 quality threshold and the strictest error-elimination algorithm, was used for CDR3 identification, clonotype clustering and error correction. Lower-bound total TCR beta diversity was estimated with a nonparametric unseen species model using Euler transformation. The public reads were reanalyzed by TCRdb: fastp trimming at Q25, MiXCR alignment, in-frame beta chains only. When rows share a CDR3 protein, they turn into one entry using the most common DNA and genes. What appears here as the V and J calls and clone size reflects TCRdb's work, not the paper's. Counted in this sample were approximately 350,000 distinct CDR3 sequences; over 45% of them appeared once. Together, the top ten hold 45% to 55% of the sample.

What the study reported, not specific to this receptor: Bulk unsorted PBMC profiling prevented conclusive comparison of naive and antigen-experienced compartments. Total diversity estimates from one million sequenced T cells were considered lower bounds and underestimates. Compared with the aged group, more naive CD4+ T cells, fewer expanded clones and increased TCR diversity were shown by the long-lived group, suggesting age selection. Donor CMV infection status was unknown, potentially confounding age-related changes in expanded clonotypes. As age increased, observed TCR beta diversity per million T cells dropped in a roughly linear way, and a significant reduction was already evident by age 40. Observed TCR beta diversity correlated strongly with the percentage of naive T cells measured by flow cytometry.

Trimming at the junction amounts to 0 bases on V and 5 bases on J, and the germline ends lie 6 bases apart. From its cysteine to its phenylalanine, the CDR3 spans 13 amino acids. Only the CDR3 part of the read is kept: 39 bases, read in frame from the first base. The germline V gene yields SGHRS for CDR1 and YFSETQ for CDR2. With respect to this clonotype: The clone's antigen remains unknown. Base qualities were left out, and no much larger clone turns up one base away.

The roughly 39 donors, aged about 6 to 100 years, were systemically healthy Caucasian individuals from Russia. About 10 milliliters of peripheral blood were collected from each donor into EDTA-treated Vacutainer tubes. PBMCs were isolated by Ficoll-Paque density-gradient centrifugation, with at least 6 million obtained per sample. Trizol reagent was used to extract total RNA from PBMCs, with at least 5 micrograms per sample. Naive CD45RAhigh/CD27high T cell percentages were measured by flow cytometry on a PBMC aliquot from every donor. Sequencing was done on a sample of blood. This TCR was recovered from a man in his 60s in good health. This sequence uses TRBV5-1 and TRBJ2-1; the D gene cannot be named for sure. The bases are TGCGCCAGCAGCTTGGACACAAACAATGAGCAGTTCTTC. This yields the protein CASSLDTNNEQFF.